A single T cell receptor (beta chain) is shown here with its context. The antigen remains undetermined. TCRdb ran MiXCR on the 5' RACE reads and lists one entry per CDR3 protein. The sample lists 460,000 or so distinct CDR3 sequences, 11% to 15% occurring once. The junction had 6 bases not matched to a gene; V was cut back by 6 bases and J by 4 bases. CDR1 is SNHLY, CDR2 FYNNEI, per germline. This CDR3 spans 16 amino acids. The data were taken from a study of identical twins. Study-level findings and limits: Diverse VJ usage suggested most zero-insertion clonotypes were not invariant T cells.

The same specimen was also included in a second study, on yellow fever vaccine responses in identical twins.

V usage is TRBV2 and J usage is TRBJ2-3; TRBD2 matches at 14 bases. This TCR derives from a woman younger than 30 in good health. The source material was CD4+ T cells sorted from blood. The CDR3 DNA reads TGTGCCAGCAGGAGGACTAGCGGGGGGCCGGCAGATACGCAGTATTTT. The encoded protein is CASRRTSGGPADTQYF.